This note documents a single T cell receptor beta chain sequence. The sample belongs to a study of blood T cell repertoires in COVID-19. Clones were read by immunoSEQ multiplex PCR, and TCRdb kept only the in-frame ones, dropping some. The sample holds 40,000 to 55,000 clones; about 92% are singletons and the top ten take 0.3% to 0.4%. The TCR sequence derives from a man between 45 and 60 years old with COVID-19, enrolled during active disease. The sample consisted of peripheral blood.

The CDR3 sequence: CASSPRTQGQNIQYF. In DNA form, the CDR3 reads TGTGCCAGCTCACCACGGACGCAGGGGCAAAACATTCAGTACTTC. The chain employs TRBV18 and TRBJ2-4; TRBD1 might be the D (6 bases). The CDR3 is 15 amino acids. Trimming pared 1 base from V and 5 bases from J, leaving 12 bases between. Germline V CDR1 and CDR2: KGHSH, LQKENI.